This is a list of T cell receptor beta chains from one sample in a study of CD8 T cells in ankylosing spondylitis. TCRdb redid the calling of the 5' RACE reads with MiXCR, one entry per CDR3 protein. The sample gives around 770,000 distinct CDR3 sequences, around 11% of which show up once; less than 0.65% is in the top ten. Sequencing was carried out using blood, either unsorted or a sorted T cell fraction (not recorded which). The receptors come from a male donor with ankylosing spondylitis. The CDR3 runs from the conserved cysteine through the conserved F or W. The order of the fields is D gene, clone size, V gene, J gene, CDR3 protein, CDR3 DNA. D genes are given only for firm matches. Only some rows state a clone size, as once, few, many or a class for expanded clones.

>TRBD2|many|TRBV29-1|TRBJ2-1
CSSTSAQRRGYNEQFF
TGCAGCTCCACTAGCGCCCAACGCCGGGGCTACAATGAGCAGTTCTTC
>-|-|TRBV7-8|TRBJ2-2
CASSFVKGFTGELFF
TGTGCCAGCAGCTTCGTGAAGGGATTCACCGGGGAGCTGTTTTTT
>-|-|TRBV6-1|TRBJ1-2
CASSEIGNYGYTF
TGTGCCAGCAGTGAAATAGGGAACTATGGCTACACCTTC
>-|-|TRBV6-1|TRBJ1-4
CASSIFGLSNEKLFF
TGTGCCAGCAGCATCTTCGGGCTGTCTAATGAAAAACTGTTTTTT
>-|few|TRBV20-1|TRBJ2-1
CSAVLARTRLNEQFF
TGCAGTGCTGTCCTAGCAAGGACTCGCCTGAATGAGCAGTTCTTC
>-|many|TRBV5-1|TRBJ1-1
CASSLEGWTEAFF
TGTGCCAGCAGCTTAGAAGGATGGACTGAAGCTTTCTTT
>-|few|TRBV27|TRBJ2-5
CASSLFGRDVQETQYF
TGTGCCAGCAGTTTATTTGGACGGGACGTGCAAGAGACCCAGTACTTC
>-|-|TRBV29-1|TRBJ1-4
CSVAGGGNEKLFF
TGCAGCGTCGCGGGGGGCGGGAATGAAAAACTGTTTTTT
>-|few|TRBV7-9|TRBJ2-6
CASSLTVFSGANVLTF
TGTGCCAGCAGCCTGACAGTGTTCTCTGGGGCCAACGTCCTGACTTTC
>-|few|TRBV27|TRBJ2-3
CASSSRRMTRTDTQYF
TGTGCCAGCAGTTCCCGAAGGATGACCAGAACAGATACGCAGTATTTT
>TRBD1|few|TRBV20-1|TRBJ2-5
CSALIRGTETQYF
TGCAGTGCTCTAATCAGGGGGACGGAGACCCAGTACTTC
>-|few|TRBV13|TRBJ2-5
CATARREETQYF
TGTGCCACTGCCCGGAGGGAAGAGACCCAGTACTTC
>TRBD1|-|TRBV5-1|TRBJ1-1
CASSLAGQGDEAFF
TGCGCCAGCAGCTTGGCGGGACAGGGGGATGAAGCTTTCTTT
>-|few|TRBV20-1|TRBJ2-1
CSASQDSYNEQFF
TGCAGTGCTAGCCAGGATTCCTACAATGAGCAGTTCTTC
>-|many|TRBV5-1|TRBJ1-1
CASSPGGQNTEAFF
TGCGCCAGCAGCCCCGGCGGGCAGAACACTGAAGCTTTCTTT
>-|-|TRBV6-2/TRBV6-3|TRBJ1-1
CASSSPWGKKGDTEAFF
TGTGCCAGCAGCTCACCGTGGGGGAAAAAGGGCGACACTGAAGCTTTCTTT
>-|-|TRBV29-1|TRBJ2-3
CSVYTGTSTDTQYF
TGCAGCGTTTACACGGGAACTAGCACAGATACGCAGTATTTT
>-|-|TRBV11-2|TRBJ2-2
CASSLWRAANTGELFF
TGTGCCAGCAGCTTATGGCGAGCGGCGAACACCGGGGAGCTGTTTTTT
>-|-|TRBV7-2|TRBJ1-5
CASSLVYGYSNQPQHF
TGTGCCAGCAGCTTAGTATACGGCTATAGCAATCAGCCCCAGCATTTT
>TRBD1|few|TRBV5-1|TRBJ2-7
CASSSGQGRRKQYF
TGCGCCAGCAGCTCAGGACAGGGTCGGCGAAAGCAGTACTTC
>-|-|TRBV7-3|TRBJ2-5
CASSFSYRETQYF
TGTGCCAGCAGCTTCAGTTATCGCGAGACCCAGTACTTC
>-|many|TRBV29-1|TRBJ1-2
CSVERGYTF
TGCAGCGTTGAACGTGGCTACACCTTC
>-|many|TRBV6-5|TRBJ2-3
CASSYGVPTQYF
TGTGCCAGCAGTTACGGGGTGCCTACGCAGTATTTT
>-|many|TRBV7-2|TRBJ1-6
CASSLRSTPLHF
TGTGCCAGCAGCTTACGGTCGACACCCCTCCACTTT
>TRBD1|-|TRBV4-1|TRBJ2-7
CATARGTGSSYEQYF
TGCGCCACCGCCCGGGGGACAGGCAGCTCCTACGAGCAGTACTTC
>-|many|TRBV28|TRBJ2-7
CASGDPRGQDEQYF
TGTGCCAGCGGAGACCCCCGGGGGCAGGACGAGCAGTACTTC
>TRBD2|-|TRBV2|TRBJ2-2
CASSEIGLAGLNTGELFF
TGTGCCAGCAGTGAAATCGGGCTAGCGGGCCTAAACACCGGGGAGCTGTTTTTT
>TRBD1|-|TRBV2|TRBJ1-2
CATTRQGHYGYTF
TGTGCCACTACCCGACAGGGCCACTATGGCTACACCTTC
>-|few|TRBV6-5|TRBJ2-7
CASRLQGVGHEQYF
TGTGCCAGCAGGTTACAGGGTGTGGGGCACGAGCAGTACTTC
>-|few|TRBV7-2|TRBJ2-3
CASSELGPTVTDTQYF
TGTGCCAGCAGCGAGCTGGGACCTACAGTCACAGATACGCAGTATTTT
>TRBD2|few|TRBV10-3|TRBJ2-3
CAIRGTSGGGTQYF
TGTGCCATCAGAGGGACTAGCGGGGGTGGTACGCAGTATTTT
>-|once|TRBV10-3|TRBJ2-1
CAISRQRNEQFF
TGTGCCATCAGTAGACAGCGCAATGAGCAGTTCTTC
>TRBD1|few|TRBV5-1|TRBJ1-4
CASSTGGTGGNEKLFF
TGCGCCAGCAGCACCGGAGGGACAGGGGGTAATGAAAAACTGTTTTTT
>TRBD2|few|TRBV28|TRBJ2-1
CASSPGLAGKQFF
TGTGCCAGCAGTCCCGGACTAGCGGGAAAGCAGTTCTTC
>TRBD1|few|TRBV6-1|TRBJ1-5
CASAQGGKGNQPQHF
TGTGCCTCTGCACAGGGGGGAAAAGGGAATCAGCCCCAGCATTTT